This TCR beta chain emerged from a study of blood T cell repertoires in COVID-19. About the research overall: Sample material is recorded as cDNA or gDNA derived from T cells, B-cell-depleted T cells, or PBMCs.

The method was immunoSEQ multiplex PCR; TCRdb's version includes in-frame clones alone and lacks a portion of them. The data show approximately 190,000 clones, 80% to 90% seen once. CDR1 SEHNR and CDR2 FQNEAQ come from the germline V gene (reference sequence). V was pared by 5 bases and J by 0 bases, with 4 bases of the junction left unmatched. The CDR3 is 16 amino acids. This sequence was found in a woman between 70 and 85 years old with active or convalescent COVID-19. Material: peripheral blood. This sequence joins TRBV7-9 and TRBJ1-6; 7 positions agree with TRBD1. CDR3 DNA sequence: TGTGCCAGCAGCCTACAGGGGTCCTCCTATAATTCACCCCTCCACTTT. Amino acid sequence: CASSLQGSSYNSPLHF.